The clone carrying this T cell receptor (beta chain) came up once. This sample is drawn from a study of PD-L1 blockade in urothelial cancer. Study-level background: Analysis of the blood was performed 3 weeks (second dose) and 6 weeks after treatment start. When blood samples were assessed, the median T cell count was some 150,000.

This sample's time point: peripheral blood 6 weeks after treatment start. Per the germline V gene, CDR1 is KGHSH and CDR2 is LQKENI. CDR3 size: 17 residues. V lost 3 bases, J lost 6 bases, and 21 bases lay in between. The method was immunoSEQ multiplex PCR; TCRdb's version includes in-frame clones alone and lacks a portion of them. The sample includes around 80,000 clones, approximately 90% seen only once; the top ten take roughly 0.9%. The clonotype was recovered from a woman older than 75 with urothelial cancer. The rearrangement joins TRBV18 to TRBJ2-1; D call uncertain. The sequencing here drew on PBMCs, taken around atezolizumab (anti-PD-L1) treatment. CDR3 region: CASSPGIAFSLSNEQFF. CDR3 in DNA: TGTGCCAGCTCACCCGGAATCGCATTTAGCCTAAGCAATGAGCAGTTCTTC.